This entry lists 24 T cell receptor beta chains sequenced from one sample in a study of blood T cells in healthy people across ages. Then a second PCR, running roughly 7 to 11 cycles, was carried out with a sample-barcoded 5' primer and a J-beta primer mix. TCRdb called the 5' RACE reads again in MiXCR, with one record for every CDR3 protein. This sample has over a million distinct CDR3 sequences; approximately 25% occur once, and the top ten carry around 0.7%. The data were also submitted as part of a second study, on T cells of mothers and their children.

The sample comprised blood. These receptors all stem from a girl aged 2 to 9 in good health.

This clonotype occurred a few times. The chain joins TRBV12-3 or TRBV12-4 to TRBJ2-3, with TRBD2 matching over 7 bases. After removal of 3 bases from V and 4 bases from J, the junction contained 7 bases not matched to a gene. There are 15 residues in the CDR3. CDR3 DNA: TGTGCCAGCAGTTTTTTGGAGCGGGGCCCAGATACGCAGTATTTT. Translating it yields CASSFLERGPDTQYF.

A few counts support this clonotype. The rearrangement uses TRBV3-1 and TRBJ1-6; tentative D call: TRBD1 (6 bases). The CDR3 runs 15 residues. The germline V gene has CDR1 LGHDT and CDR2 YNNKEL (reference sequence). The ends were cut back, 1 base at V and 7 bases at J, with 11 bases in the middle. CDR3 amino acids: CASSQGTAKNSPLHF. DNA of the CDR3: TGTGCCAGCAGCCAAGGGACAGCAAAGAATTCACCCCTCCACTTT.

V is TRBV29-1 and J is TRBJ2-5; possibly TRBD2 for D (5 bases). V lost 4 bases, J lost 1 base, and 19 bases lay in between. This CDR3 is 16 amino acids long. Germline assignment: CDR1 SQVTM and CDR2 ANQGSEA. The CDR3 spells CSVGSRVGLLQETQYF. The CDR3 DNA reads TGCAGCGTTGGGAGCCGAGTTGGACTCCTCCAAGAGACCCAGTACTTC.

The chain joins TRBV27 to TRBJ2-7; 7 bases align to TRBD1. V was pared by 4 bases and J by 7 bases, with 7 bases of the junction left unmatched. The CDR3 is made up of 13 amino acids. Germline V gene sequence: CDR1 MNHEY, CDR2 SMNVEV (reference sequence). Here the CDR3 reads CASSSRDSEEQYF. CDR3 DNA: TGTGCCAGCAGTTCCCGGGACAGCGAAGAGCAGTACTTC.

This rearrangement joins TRBV7-2 to TRBJ2-1; D is unresolved. Germline lookup yields CDR1 SGHTA and CDR2 FQGNSA. The V end lost 1 base, the J end lost 2 bases, and 6 bases lay between the germline ends. The CDR3 has 14 residues. The CDR3 DNA follows: TGTGCCAGCAGCTTAGTCGTCCCCTACAATGAGCAGTTCTTC. Translation: CASSLVVPYNEQFF. The full variable domain, its missing parts supplied by reference TRBV7-2 and TRBJ2-1, is GAGVSQSPSNKVTEKGKDVELRCDPISGHTALYWYRQSLGQGLEFLIYFQGNSAPDKSGLPSDRFSAERTGGSVSTLTIQRTQQEDSAVYLCASSLVVPYNEQFFGPGTRLTVL.

This clonotype was observed a handful of times. The chain is built from TRBV19 and TRBJ2-1; unclear D gene. The V gene's germline CDR1 is LNHDA and CDR2 SQIVND (reference sequence). CDR3 length: 15 amino acids. Trimming pared 7 bases from V and 0 bases from J, leaving 13 bases between. The CDR3 reads CASTQTDYSYNEQFF. Written as DNA, the CDR3 is TGTGCCAGTACCCAAACTGATTACTCCTACAATGAGCAGTTCTTC. The whole variable domain, filled in from reference TRBV19 and TRBJ2-1, reads DGGITQSPKYLFRKEGQNVTLSCEQNLNHDAMYWYRQDPGQGLRLIYYSQIVNDFQKGDIAEGYSVSREKKESFPLTVTSAQKNPTAFYLCASTQTDYSYNEQFFGPGTRLTVL.

This clonotype occurred once. This chain links TRBV7-8 with TRBJ2-3; the match to TRBD2 covers 11 bases. V was clipped by 4 bases and J by 14 bases; unmatched bases: 11. The CDR3 runs to 14 residues. Per germline, CDR1 SGHVS and CDR2 FQNEAQ. CDR3 bases: TGTGCCAGCAGCTCTCCCACTCTAGCGGGGGGAGGGTATTTT. Translation: CASSSPTLAGGGYF.

The chain carries TRBV5-1 and TRBJ2-3, with D perhaps TRBD2 (6 bases). V dropped 5 bases and J dropped 6 bases, with 19 bases sitting between them. CDR3 length: 15 amino acids. Germline CDR1 is SGHRS and CDR2 is YFSETQ. CDR3 coding DNA: TGCGCCAGCAGGTCTACTAGCTTTAAGGCGGATACGCAGTATTTT. It codes for CASRSTSFKADTQYF.

The V gene is TRBV18, the J gene TRBJ2-7, with 10 bases that match TRBD2. CDR1 and CDR2 (germline): KGHSH, LQKENI. V was pared by 6 bases and J by 5 bases, with 7 bases of the junction left unmatched. This CDR3 comprises 14 residues. Written as DNA, the CDR3 is TGTGCCAGCTCGCCTAGCGGGAGTGGGAACGAGCAGTACTTC. Amino acids: CASSPSGSGNEQYF.

The chain carries TRBV20-1 and TRBJ2-5, with D perhaps being TRBD1 or TRBD2 (5 bases each). This CDR3 contains 17 residues. Germline loops: CDR1 DFQATT, CDR2 SNEGSKA (reference sequence). Trimming shortened V by 1 base and J by 1 base, and 19 bases separated the two germline ends. In nucleotides, the CDR3 is TGCAGTGCTAGAGTTGCCGGGGCACCCAGACGCCAAGAGACCCAGTACTTC. Translation: CSARVAGAPRRQETQYF.

There are a few counts of this clonotype. The chain recombines TRBV6-1 with TRBJ1-2, with a weak D call TRBD1 (5 bases). This CDR3 comprises 14 residues. CDR1 and CDR2 from the germline V gene are MNHNS and SASEGT. Trimming pared 4 bases from V and 4 bases from J, leaving 13 bases between. The CDR3: CASSVKGLSYGYTF. CDR3 nucleotide sequence: TGTGCCAGCAGTGTGAAGGGGTTAAGCTATGGCTACACCTTC.

This clonotype was observed a handful of times. The chain's CDR3 is CASSPTRGADEQFF. CDR3 nucleotides: TGTGCCAGCAGCCCAACGCGGGGGGCGGATGAGCAGTTCTTC. The chain combines TRBV11-2 with TRBJ2-1; TRBD2 aligns across 8 bases. CDR3 length: 14 amino acids. Germline V gives CDR1 SGHAT, CDR2 FQNNGV. V shed 5 bases and J 8 bases; nucleotides not matched to a gene: 8.

The rearrangement joins TRBV5-1 to TRBJ2-3, with TRBD2 identical over 8 bases. This CDR3 spans 16 amino acids. V trimming: 0 bases; J trimming: 4 bases; junction bases outside the gene matches: 7. Per the germline V gene, CDR1 is SGHRS and CDR2 is YFSETQ. CDR3 in amino acids: CASSLEGGGTSDTQYF. The CDR3 DNA follows: TGCGCCAGCAGCTTGGAGGGCGGGGGGACATCAGATACGCAGTATTTT.

V usage is TRBV7-9 and J usage is TRBJ2-5; weak D call: TRBD2 (6 bases). The CDR3 covers 13 residues. Per germline, CDR1 SEHNR and CDR2 FQNEAQ (reference sequence). Trimming stripped 6 bases from V and 4 bases from J, with 12 bases between. The CDR3 loop reads CASRRRLGETQYF. The CDR3 DNA is TGTGCCAGCAGGCGGCGACTAGGAGAGACCCAGTACTTC.

This clonotype was picked up a small number of times. The chain carries TRBV4-3 and TRBJ1-2, with D hard to call. Germline lookup yields CDR1 LGHNA and CDR2 YSLEER. The CDR3 consists of 15 residues. Trimming left V 1 base short and J 3 bases short, with 12 bases between. As DNA, the CDR3 is TGCGCCAGCAGCCAAGTTTTAGGCGGCGACTATGGCTACACCTTC. Amino acid sequence: CASSQVLGGDYGYTF.

This clonotype was seen only a few times. This sequence joins TRBV29-1 and TRBJ2-1; D remains unclear. Trimming left V 5 bases short and J 4 bases short, with 3 bases between. Looked up from germline, CDR1 is SQVTM and CDR2 is ANQGSEA. CDR3 length: 10 amino acids. CDR3 sequence (DNA): TGCAGCGTTCATTACAATGAGCAGTTCTTC. Translated, it gives CSVHYNEQFF.

The chain carries TRBV4-2 and TRBJ2-1, with TRBD2 identical over 8 bases. The CDR3 is 16 residues long. V dropped 2 bases and J dropped 6; count of bases not matched to a gene: 9. Germline loops: CDR1 LGHNA, CDR2 YNFKEQ. In DNA, the CDR3 is TGTGCCAGCAGCCAACCCGGACTAGCTGCTTTCAATGAGCAGTTCTTC. Residues: CASSQPGLAAFNEQFF.

J is TRBJ2-1 and V is TRBV4-3; D possibly corresponds to TRBD2 (7 bases). The germline V and J ends were trimmed by 4 bases and 9 bases, with 13 bases remaining between them. CDR3 length: 13 residues. Germline lookup yields CDR1 LGHNA and CDR2 YSLEER. The CDR3 DNA reads as TGCGCCAGCAGCCCTGACGGGGGGCGTGAGCAGTTCTTC. Translated: CASSPDGGREQFF.

This clonotype was counted between two and nine times. The chain uses TRBV9 and TRBJ2-7, with D perhaps being TRBD1 or TRBD2 (5 bases each). CDR1 is SGDLS, CDR2 YYNGEE, per germline. With 2 bases removed from V and 5 bases from J, the gap between germline ends came to 20 bases. There are 16 residues in the CDR3. Here the CDR3 reads CASSVLGRGPQDEQYF. CDR3 nucleotide sequence: TGTGCCAGCAGCGTTCTAGGCCGGGGCCCCCAGGACGAGCAGTACTTC.

The DNA of the CDR3 is TGTGCTAGTGGTTTTGGGACAGGGGGCATAGGTACTGAAGCTTTCTTT. Protein sequence: CASGFGTGGIGTEAFF. This rearrangement joins TRBV12-5 to TRBJ1-1; 12 bases fit TRBD1. The germline V gene encodes CDR1 LGHNT and CDR2 FRNRAP. The junction had 7 bases not matched to a gene; V was cut back by 3 bases and J by 5 bases. The CDR3 runs to 16 residues.

This chain connects TRBV5-1 to TRBJ2-3; D might be TRBD2 (6 bases). CDR3 length equals 16 residues. The germline CDR1 and CDR2 sequences are SGHRS and YFSETQ. V lost 4 bases and J 0 bases, leaving 15 bases between the germline ends. CDR3 protein: CASSPWTGTSTDTQYF. The DNA for the CDR3 is TGCGCCAGCAGCCCATGGACCGGGACTAGCACAGATACGCAGTATTTT. Together with reference TRBV5-1 and TRBJ2-3, the CDR3 gives the full variable domain: KAGVTQTPRYLIKTRGQQVTLSCSPISGHRSVSWYQQTPGQGLQFLFEYFSETQRNKGNFPGRFSGRQFSNSRSEMNVSTLELGDSALYLCASSPWTGTSTDTQYFGPGTRLTVL.

This clonotype was picked up a small number of times. The CDR3 DNA follows: TGTGCCAGCAGTCTGGGAGCGGGGGAGCTCACAGATACGCAGTATTTT. Translating it yields CASSLGAGELTDTQYF. The chain joins TRBV28 to TRBJ2-3; TRBD2 agrees at 8 bases. Germline V CDR1 and CDR2: MDHEN, SYDVKM. CDR3 length: 16 residues. V was pared by 5 bases and J by 2 bases, with 9 bases of the junction left unmatched.

This chain uses TRBV6-6 with TRBJ2-5; the D gene is possibly TRBD1 (5 bases). Germline V gene data show CDR1 as MNHNY and CDR2 as SVGAGI (reference sequence). The CDR3 runs 14 residues. With 5 bases removed from V and 3 bases from J, the gap between germline ends came to 13 bases. The CDR3 region has the DNA TGTGCCAGCAGTCAACCAGACAGAGAAGAGACCCAGTACTTC. Its protein is CASSQPDREETQYF.

The gene calls are TRBV7-2 and TRBJ2-3; the D gene is possibly TRBD2 (6 bases). Per the germline V gene, CDR1 is SGHTA and CDR2 is FQGNSA. The CDR3 is 15 residues long. Trimming pared 6 bases from V and 2 bases from J, leaving 15 bases between. The chain's CDR3 is CASRTEGGSTDTQYF. The CDR3 region has the DNA TGTGCCAGCAGAACGGAGGGCGGATCCACAGATACGCAGTATTTT.